This TCR beta chain was obtained from a study of T cell responses to AZD1222 COVID-19 vaccine. Regarding the study as a whole: Clonal diversity was possibly underestimated, and white British individuals and females predominated among donors.

For this clone: Its target is not known.

In germline, CDR1 is MNHEY, CDR2 SMNVEV (reference sequence). With V trimmed by 4 bases and J by 4 bases, 15 bases remained unmatched. There are 17 residues in the CDR3. Libraries were prepared by immunoSEQ multiplex PCR; TCRdb keeps only in-frame clonotypes and omits some of them. The sample consists of roughly 120,000 clones, 92% of them appearing once. The chain employs TRBV27 and TRBJ1-2, with 7 bases aligning to TRBD1. The source is an adult who received the AZD1222 COVID-19 vaccine. Sequenced material: peripheral blood, taken 28 days after the second AZD1222 dose. The CDR3 reads CASSYIGTASLSYGYTF. The CDR3 region has the DNA TGTGCCAGCAGTTATATAGGGACAGCCAGTTTATCCTATGGCTACACCTTC.